The rows below give T cell receptor beta chains drawn from one sample of a study of T-cell memory formation after mild COVID-19. TCRdb called the 5' RACE reads again in MiXCR, with one record for every CDR3 protein. Of about 210,000 distinct CDR3 sequences in the sample, 25% to 35% were seen once. Sequencing was carried out using PBMCs or a T cell subset sorted from them (not recorded which). These receptors were obtained from an adult woman who had mild COVID-19 (a few samples of this study predate the infection). Cell type and time point are not known. Each CDR3 is given with its conserved first and last residue. The D gene is left open where the match is weak. The size of a clone is reported for some rows only, either as once, few or many, or as a class for expanded clones.

TRBV19	TRBD1	TRBJ2-2	.	TGTGCCGGCCACAGGGGAACGGGCACCGGGGAGCTGTTTTTT	CAGHRGTGTGELFF
TRBV18	.	TRBJ2-3	.	TGTGCCAGCTCACTGCCGGGACCGACTCGAGATACGCAGTATTTT	CASSLPGPTRDTQYF
TRBV12-3/TRBV12-4	.	TRBJ2-1	few	TGTGCCAGCAGTTTCGCTTCCTATGAGCAGTTCTTC	CASSFASYEQFF
TRBV24-1	.	TRBJ2-6	.	TGTGCCACCAGCTCAAGGGACTTCGCGGCCTCTGGGGCCAACGTCCTGACTTTC	CATSSRDFAASGANVLTF
TRBV11-2	TRBD1	TRBJ2-7	.	TGTGCCAGCAGCTTAAGTCGCCAGGGGGCGAGTTACGAGCAGTACTTC	CASSLSRQGASYEQYF
TRBV24-1	.	TRBJ1-5	.	TGTGCCACCAGTGATTATGACGGTTATAGCAATCAGCCCCAGCATTTT	CATSDYDGYSNQPQHF
TRBV29-1	.	TRBJ1-2	.	TGCAGCGTTGTGAAGGGTACCTATGGCTACACCTTC	CSVVKGTYGYTF
TRBV7-9	.	TRBJ2-3	.	TGTGCCACCCAACCCCGGGTAGGGGGCACAGATACGCAGTATTTT	CATQPRVGGTDTQYF
TRBV29-1	TRBD1	TRBJ2-1	.	TGCAGCGCTGCCGGGACAGGGGGCAAAAGGGAGCAGTTCTTC	CSAAGTGGKREQFF
TRBV27	.	TRBJ2-7	.	TGTGCCAGCAGTTTACTGGGGGCCTACGAGCAGTACTTC	CASSLLGAYEQYF
TRBV5-1	.	TRBJ1-1	.	TGCGCCAGCAGCCCCCTTGGAGGGGGGAACACTGAAGCTTTCTTT	CASSPLGGGNTEAFF
TRBV5-4	TRBD1	TRBJ2-7	.	TGTGCCAGCAGCTTCCTGGACAGGGGGCCCTACGAGCAGTACTTC	CASSFLDRGPYEQYF
TRBV7-2	TRBD2	TRBJ2-2	few	TGTGCCAGCAGCTTACTAGCGGGAGTGAACACCGGGGAGCTGTTTTTT	CASSLLAGVNTGELFF
TRBV29-1	TRBD2	TRBJ2-5	.	TGCAGCGCCGCCCCGGGGGGACAAGAGACCCAGTACTTC	CSAAPGGQETQYF
TRBV7-2	TRBD1	TRBJ2-7	few	TGTGCCAGCAGCTTAGCGGCTCTACAGGGGTGGTACGAGCAGTACTTC	CASSLAALQGWYEQYF
TRBV25-1	TRBD2	TRBJ2-7	.	TGTGCCAGCATGGGTTCGGCGGGAGGGGAGTACGAGCAGTACTTC	CASMGSAGGEYEQYF
TRBV4-2	TRBD1	TRBJ2-7	.	TGTGCCAGCAGCCAGTTACAGGGGGCAAGGTACGAGCAGTACTTC	CASSQLQGARYEQYF
TRBV19	TRBD2	TRBJ2-1	few	TGTGCCAGTAGTATAGGGTGGGAGGGCCCCCACAATGAGCAGTTCTTC	CASSIGWEGPHNEQFF
TRBV7-9	TRBD1	TRBJ1-2	.	TGTGCCAGCAGCTTAGCGCTCGGGACAGCCTATGGCTACACCTTC	CASSLALGTAYGYTF
TRBV5-4	.	TRBJ2-5	.	TGTGCCAGCAGTCCACCGGGACTTCTGGTTGGGGAGACCCAGTACTTC	CASSPPGLLVGETQYF
TRBV5-1	TRBD2	TRBJ2-5	.	TGCGCCAGCAGCTTGGCCAGGACTAGCGGAGCCCTACAAGAGACCCAGTACTTC	CASSLARTSGALQETQYF
TRBV4-1	TRBD2	TRBJ2-5	.	TGCGCCAGCAGCTCACGGACTAGCGGTACCCAAGAGACCCAGTACTTC	CASSSRTSGTQETQYF
TRBV7-2	.	TRBJ2-7	.	TGTGCCAGCAGCTCGACCGGGCCTTCCCGAGAGCAGTACTTC	CASSSTGPSREQYF
TRBV12-3/TRBV12-4	TRBD2	TRBJ2-7	few	TGTGCCAGCAGGGTAGCGGGAAACTCCTACGAGCAGTACTTC	CASRVAGNSYEQYF
TRBV7-2	.	TRBJ2-7	few	TGTGCCAGCAGCCGCGGGGCCCCATCCTACGAGCAGTACTTC	CASSRGAPSYEQYF
TRBV12-3/TRBV12-4	.	TRBJ2-1	many	TGTGCCAGCAGCCCCTCCATGGGGGCGGGGGCAAAGGATGAGCAGTTCTTC	CASSPSMGAGAKDEQFF
TRBV24-1	TRBD2	TRBJ2-1	.	TGTGCCACCAGTGATTTCTGGCGGGGGGGCCGCAATGAGCAGTTCTTC	CATSDFWRGGRNEQFF
TRBV21-1	.	TRBJ2-7	.	TGTGCCAGCAGCAAATCCCCGGCAGGGGGGTCTGTCGGGAGCTACGAGCAGTACTTC	CASSKSPAGGSVGSYEQYF
TRBV4-1	TRBD2	TRBJ2-5	.	TGCGCCAGCAGCCAAGATCCCAGCGGGGGAAAAGAGACCCAGTACTTC	CASSQDPSGGKETQYF
TRBV9	TRBD1	TRBJ2-3	few	TGTGCCAGCAGCGTGGGGACAGGGGGCTTTACAGATACGCAGTATTTT	CASSVGTGGFTDTQYF
TRBV5-1	TRBD2	TRBJ2-3	.	TGCGCCAGCAGCTTGGCAGCGGGAGGCCTCACAGATACGCAGTATTTT	CASSLAAGGLTDTQYF
TRBV20-1	.	TRBJ1-1	few	TGCAGTGCAGGGGGGGACACTGAAGCTTTCTTT	CSAGGDTEAFF
TRBV15	.	TRBJ2-7	.	TGTGCCACCAGCAGAGATCGGGCGGCCGAGCAGTACTTC	CATSRDRAAEQYF
TRBV7-2	TRBD2	TRBJ2-1	.	TGTGCCAGCAGCTTAATTAGCGGGGGGGCAAATGAGCAGTTCTTC	CASSLISGGANEQFF
TRBV7-3	TRBD2	TRBJ2-3	many	TGTGCCAGCAGCTTATGGGCTCCTAGCGGGGGGACACCAGATACGCAGTATTTT	CASSLWAPSGGTPDTQYF
TRBV5-6	.	TRBJ1-2	few	TGTGCCAGCAGCTTGAGTCCAGATAACTATGGCTACACCTTC	CASSLSPDNYGYTF
TRBV20-1	.	TRBJ2-1	.	TGCAGTGCTCCCCGTGGGCGTGAATCCTACAATGAGCAGTTCTTC	CSAPRGRESYNEQFF
TRBV12-3/TRBV12-4	.	TRBJ1-5	few	TGTGCCAGCAGTTCCACAGCTCTGGTGCGGCCCCAGCATTTT	CASSSTALVRPQHF
TRBV5-1	.	TRBJ2-2	.	TGCGCCAGCAGCAGGAGTGATACGGTGGTCGGGGAGCTGTTTTTT	CASSRSDTVVGELFF
TRBV5-1	TRBD1	TRBJ2-3	few	TGCGCCAGCAGCATACAGGGGGCGATGGGAGATACGCAGTATTTT	CASSIQGAMGDTQYF
TRBV7-7	.	TRBJ2-1	.	TGTGCCAGCAGCCTCTTCCGGGGCCACAATGAGCAGTTCTTC	CASSLFRGHNEQFF
TRBV5-1	TRBD1	TRBJ1-3	.	TGCGCCAGCAGCTTGGAGGGACAGGGATCCGGAAACACCATATATTTT	CASSLEGQGSGNTIYF
TRBV24-1	TRBD1	TRBJ2-7	few	TGTGCCACCAGCGGGACAGGGGACTACGAGCAGTACTTC	CATSGTGDYEQYF
TRBV9	.	TRBJ2-3	.	TGTGCCAGCAGCGTAGCAGGGGGGGCCTCAGATACGCAGTATTTT	CASSVAGGASDTQYF
TRBV27	TRBD1	TRBJ2-7	.	TGTGCCAGCAGTCCCGGACAGGGTCTGCACGAGCAGTACTTC	CASSPGQGLHEQYF
TRBV2	TRBD2	TRBJ2-4	.	TGTGCCAGCAGGGGACTAGCGTCTGACATTCAGTACTTC	CASRGLASDIQYF
TRBV6-1	TRBD1	TRBJ1-5	.	TGTGCCAGCAGTAAACACAGGGGTGGCAGCAATCAGCCCCAGCATTTT	CASSKHRGGSNQPQHF
TRBV5-4	.	TRBJ2-6	few	TGTGCCAGCAGCTGGGGGGCCTCTGGGGCCAACGTCCTGACTTTC	CASSWGASGANVLTF
TRBV4-1	.	TRBJ1-3	few	TGCGCCAGCAGCCCGGCACTCTCTGGAAACACCATATATTTT	CASSPALSGNTIYF
TRBV7-9	.	TRBJ1-3	.	TGTGCCAGCAGCCCAAAAGTCTCTGGAAACACCATATATTTT	CASSPKVSGNTIYF
TRBV4-1	.	TRBJ2-3	.	TGCGCCAGCAGCCCTGCGAGGGGGGATAGCACAGATACGCAGTATTTT	CASSPARGDSTDTQYF